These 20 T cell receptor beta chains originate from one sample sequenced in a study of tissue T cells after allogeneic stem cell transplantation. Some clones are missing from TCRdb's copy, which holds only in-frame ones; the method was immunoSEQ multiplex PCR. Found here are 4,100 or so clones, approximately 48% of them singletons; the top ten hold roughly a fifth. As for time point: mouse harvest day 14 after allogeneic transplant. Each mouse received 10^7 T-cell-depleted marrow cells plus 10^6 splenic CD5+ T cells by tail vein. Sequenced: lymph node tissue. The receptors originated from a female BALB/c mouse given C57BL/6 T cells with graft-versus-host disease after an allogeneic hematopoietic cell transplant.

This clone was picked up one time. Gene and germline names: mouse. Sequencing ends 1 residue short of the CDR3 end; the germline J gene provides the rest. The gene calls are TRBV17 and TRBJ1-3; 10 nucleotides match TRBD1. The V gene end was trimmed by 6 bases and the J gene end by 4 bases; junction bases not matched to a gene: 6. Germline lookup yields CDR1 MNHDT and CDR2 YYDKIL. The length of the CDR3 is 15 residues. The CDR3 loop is CASRLRDRGGNTLYF. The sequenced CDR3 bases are TGTGCTAGCAGGCTCCGGGACAGGGGAGGAAATACGCTCTAT.

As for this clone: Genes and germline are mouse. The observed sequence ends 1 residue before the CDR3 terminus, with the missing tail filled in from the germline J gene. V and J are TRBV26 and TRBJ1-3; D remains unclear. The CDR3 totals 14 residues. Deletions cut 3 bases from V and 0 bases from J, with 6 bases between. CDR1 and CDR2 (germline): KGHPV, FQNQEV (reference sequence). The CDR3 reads CASSLRFSGNTLYF. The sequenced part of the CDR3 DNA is TGTGCCAGCAGTCTCAGGTTTTCTGGAAATACGCTCTAT. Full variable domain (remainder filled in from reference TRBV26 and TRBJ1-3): NSKVIQTPRYLVKGQGQKAKMRCIPEKGHPVVFWYQQNKNNEFKFLINFQNQEVLQQIDMTEKRFSAECPSNSPCSLEIQSSEAGDSALYLCASSLRFSGNTLYFGEGSRLIVV.

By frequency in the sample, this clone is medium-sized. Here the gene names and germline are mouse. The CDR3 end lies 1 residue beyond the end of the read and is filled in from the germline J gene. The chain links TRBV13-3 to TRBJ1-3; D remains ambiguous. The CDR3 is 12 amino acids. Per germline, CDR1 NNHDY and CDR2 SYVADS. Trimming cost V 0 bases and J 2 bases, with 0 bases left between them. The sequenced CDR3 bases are TGTGCCAGCAGTGATGCTGGAAATACGCTCTAT. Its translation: CASSDAGNTLY. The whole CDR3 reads CASSDAGNTLYF.

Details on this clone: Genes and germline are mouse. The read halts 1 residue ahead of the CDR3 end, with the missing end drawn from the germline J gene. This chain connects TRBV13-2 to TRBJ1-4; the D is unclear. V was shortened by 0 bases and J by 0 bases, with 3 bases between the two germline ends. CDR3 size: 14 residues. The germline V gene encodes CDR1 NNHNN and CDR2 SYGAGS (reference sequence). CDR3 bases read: TGTGCCAGCGGTGATGCAGTTTCCAACGAAAGATTATTT. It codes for CASGDAVSNERLF. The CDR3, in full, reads CASGDAVSNERLFF.

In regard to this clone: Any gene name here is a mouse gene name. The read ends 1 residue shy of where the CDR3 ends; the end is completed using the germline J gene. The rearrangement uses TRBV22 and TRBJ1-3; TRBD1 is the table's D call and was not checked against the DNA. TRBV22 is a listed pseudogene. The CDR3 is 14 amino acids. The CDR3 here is CASSRDRGGNTLYF. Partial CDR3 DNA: TGTGCCAGCAGTCGGGACAGGGGCGGAAATACGCTCTAT.

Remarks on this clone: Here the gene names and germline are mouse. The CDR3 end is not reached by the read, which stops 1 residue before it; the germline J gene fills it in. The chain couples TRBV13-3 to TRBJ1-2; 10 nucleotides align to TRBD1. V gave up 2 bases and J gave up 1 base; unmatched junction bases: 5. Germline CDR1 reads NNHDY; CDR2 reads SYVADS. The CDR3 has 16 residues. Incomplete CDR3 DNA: TGTGCCAGCAGTGACCGGACAGGGGGTAGAAACTCCGACTACACC. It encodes CASSDRTGGRNSDYT. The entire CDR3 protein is CASSDRTGGRNSDYTF.

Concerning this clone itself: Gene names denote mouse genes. Incomplete CDR3 DNA: TGTGCCAGCAGTTTAGGTTATGCTGAGCAGTTC. Its protein product is CASSLGYAEQF. The full-length CDR3 reads as CASSLGYAEQFF. J is TRBJ2-1 and V is TRBV15; no firm D call. The read ends 1 residue before the CDR3 terminus; that terminus is restored from the germline J gene. Trimming took 1 base from V and 4 from J, leaving 2 bases between them. Germline V gene sequence: CDR1 SGHND, CDR2 FRSKSL. The CDR3 runs to 12 residues.

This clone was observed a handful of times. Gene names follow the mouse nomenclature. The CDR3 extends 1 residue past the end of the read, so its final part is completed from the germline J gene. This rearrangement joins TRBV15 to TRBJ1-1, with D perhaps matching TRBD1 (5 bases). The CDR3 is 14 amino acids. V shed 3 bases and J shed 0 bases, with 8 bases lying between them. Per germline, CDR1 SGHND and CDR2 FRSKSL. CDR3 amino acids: CASSLQGSNTEVFF. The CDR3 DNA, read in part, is TGTGCCAGCAGTTTGCAGGGATCAAACACAGAAGTCTTC.

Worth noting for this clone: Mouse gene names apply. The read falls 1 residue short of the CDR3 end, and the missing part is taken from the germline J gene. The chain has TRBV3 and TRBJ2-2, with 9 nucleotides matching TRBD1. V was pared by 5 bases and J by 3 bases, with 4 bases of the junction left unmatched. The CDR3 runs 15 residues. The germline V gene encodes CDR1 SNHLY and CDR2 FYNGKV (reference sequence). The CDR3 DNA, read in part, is TGTGCCAGCAGCAACCGGGACAGGGACACCGGGCAGCTCTAC. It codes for CASSNRDRDTGQLY. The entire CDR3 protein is CASSNRDRDTGQLYF.

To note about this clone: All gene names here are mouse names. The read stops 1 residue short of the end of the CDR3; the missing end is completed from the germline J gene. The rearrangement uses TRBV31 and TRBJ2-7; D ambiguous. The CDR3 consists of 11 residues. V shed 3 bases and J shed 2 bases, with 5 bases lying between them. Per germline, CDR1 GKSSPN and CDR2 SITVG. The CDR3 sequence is CAWSPTYEQYF. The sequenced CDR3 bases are TGTGCCTGGAGCCCTACCTATGAACAGTAC.

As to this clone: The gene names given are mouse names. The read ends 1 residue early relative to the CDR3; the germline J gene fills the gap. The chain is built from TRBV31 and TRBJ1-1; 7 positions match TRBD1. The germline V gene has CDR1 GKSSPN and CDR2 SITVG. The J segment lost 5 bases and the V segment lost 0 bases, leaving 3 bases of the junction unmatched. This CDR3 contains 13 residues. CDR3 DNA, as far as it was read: TGTGCCTGGAGTCTAGCAGGGGGGACAGAAGTCTTC. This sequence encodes CAWSLAGGTEVF. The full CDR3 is CAWSLAGGTEVFF.

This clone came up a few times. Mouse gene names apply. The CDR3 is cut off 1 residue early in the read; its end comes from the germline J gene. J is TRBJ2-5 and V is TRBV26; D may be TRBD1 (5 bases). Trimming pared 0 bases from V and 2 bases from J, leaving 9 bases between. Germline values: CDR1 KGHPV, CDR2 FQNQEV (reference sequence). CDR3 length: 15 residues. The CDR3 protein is CASSLSSRAQDTQYF. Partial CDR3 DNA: TGTGCCAGCAGTCTGTCGAGCAGGGCCCAAGACACCCAGTAC.

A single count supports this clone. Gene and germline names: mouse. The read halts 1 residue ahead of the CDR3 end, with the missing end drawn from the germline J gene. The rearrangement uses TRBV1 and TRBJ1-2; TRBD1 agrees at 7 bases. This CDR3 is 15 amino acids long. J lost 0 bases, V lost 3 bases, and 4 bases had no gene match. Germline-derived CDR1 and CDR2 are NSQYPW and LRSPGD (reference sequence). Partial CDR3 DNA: TGCACCTGCAGTGCCCGGGACAGAGCAAACTCCGACTACACC. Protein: CTCSARDRANSDYT. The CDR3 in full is CTCSARDRANSDYTF.

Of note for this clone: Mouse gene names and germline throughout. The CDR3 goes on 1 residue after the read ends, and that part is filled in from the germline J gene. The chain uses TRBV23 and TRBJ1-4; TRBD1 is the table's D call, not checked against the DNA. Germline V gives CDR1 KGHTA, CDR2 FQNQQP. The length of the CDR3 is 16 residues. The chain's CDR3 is CSSRLERGISNERLFF. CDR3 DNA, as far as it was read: TGCTCCAGCAGGCTCGAAAGGGGGATTTCCAACGAAAGATTATTT.

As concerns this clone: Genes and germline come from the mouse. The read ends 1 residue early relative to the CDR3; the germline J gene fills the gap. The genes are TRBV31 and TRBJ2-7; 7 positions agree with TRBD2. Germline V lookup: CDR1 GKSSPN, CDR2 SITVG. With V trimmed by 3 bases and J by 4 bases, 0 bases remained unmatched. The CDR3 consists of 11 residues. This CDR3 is CAWSWGYEQYF. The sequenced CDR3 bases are TGTGCCTGGAGCTGGGGGTATGAACAGTAC.

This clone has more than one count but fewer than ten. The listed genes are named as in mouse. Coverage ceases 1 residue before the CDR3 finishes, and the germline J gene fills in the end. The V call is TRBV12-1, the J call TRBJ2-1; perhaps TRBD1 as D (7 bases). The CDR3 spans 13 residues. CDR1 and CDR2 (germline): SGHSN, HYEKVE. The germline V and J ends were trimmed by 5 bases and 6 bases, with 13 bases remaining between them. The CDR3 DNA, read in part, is TGTGCCAGCTGGAGGGGGCGCACTGCTGAGCAGTTC. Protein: CASWRGRTAEQF. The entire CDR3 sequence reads CASWRGRTAEQFF.

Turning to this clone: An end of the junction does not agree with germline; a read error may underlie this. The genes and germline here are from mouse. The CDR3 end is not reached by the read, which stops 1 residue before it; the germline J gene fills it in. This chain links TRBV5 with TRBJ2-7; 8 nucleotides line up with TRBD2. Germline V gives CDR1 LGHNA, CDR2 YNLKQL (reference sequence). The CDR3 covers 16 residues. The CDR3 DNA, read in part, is TGCGCCAGCAGCCAAGATCCGGCCCTGGGGGGCCAAGAACAGTAC. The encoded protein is CASSQDPALGGQEQY. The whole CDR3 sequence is CASSQDPALGGQEQYF.

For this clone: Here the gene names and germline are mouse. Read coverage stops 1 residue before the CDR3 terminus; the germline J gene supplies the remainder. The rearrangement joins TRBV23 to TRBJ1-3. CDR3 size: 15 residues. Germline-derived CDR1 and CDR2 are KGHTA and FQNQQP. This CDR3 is CSSSQPSGSGNTLYF. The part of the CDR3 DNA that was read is TGCTCCAGCAGCCAACCCTCGGGTTCTGGAAATACGCTCTAT.

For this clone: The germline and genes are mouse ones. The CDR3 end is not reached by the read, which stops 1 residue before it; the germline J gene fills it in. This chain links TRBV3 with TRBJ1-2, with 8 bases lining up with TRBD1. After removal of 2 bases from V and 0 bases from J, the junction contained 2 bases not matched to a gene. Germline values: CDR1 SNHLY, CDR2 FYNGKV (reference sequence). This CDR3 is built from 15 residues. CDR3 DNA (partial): TGTGCCAGCAGCTTATGGGGACAGGCAAACTCCGACTACACC. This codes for CASSLWGQANSDYT. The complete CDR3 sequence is CASSLWGQANSDYTF.

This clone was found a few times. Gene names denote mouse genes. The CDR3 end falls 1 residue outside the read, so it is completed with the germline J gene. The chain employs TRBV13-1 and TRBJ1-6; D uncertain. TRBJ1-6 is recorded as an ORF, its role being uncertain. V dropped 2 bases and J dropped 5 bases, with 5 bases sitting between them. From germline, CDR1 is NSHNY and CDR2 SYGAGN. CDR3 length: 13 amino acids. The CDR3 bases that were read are TGTGCCAGCAGTGAACAGAATAATTCGCCCCTCTAC. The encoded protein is CASSEQNNSPLY. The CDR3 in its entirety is CASSEQNNSPLYF.